Presented here are 27 T cell receptor beta chains from one specimen sequenced in a study of blood T cell repertoires in COVID-19 (dated by TCRdb to about 2020). Libraries came from the immunoSEQ multiplex PCR assay. Imported from immuneACCESS, the table was reduced by TCRdb to in-frame sequences with V and J called. These copies leave out some clones; in studies compared against another copy, an unresolved V gene accounts for under half, and the cause of the remainder is not known. Here the sample has approximately 61,000 clones; approximately 86% occur a single time. The ten largest clones represent roughly 15% of the sample. Sequences were obtained from peripheral blood. The receptor set was obtained from a human donor in a cohort sampled during active COVID-19.

V usage is TRBV28 and J usage is TRBJ2-5; a weak D match, TRBD2 (6 bases). The CDR3 runs 14 residues. In germline, CDR1 is MDHEN, CDR2 SYDVKM. The V end lost 7 bases, the J end lost 4 bases, and 16 bases lay between the germline ends. The CDR3 sequence: CASMWDGRGETQYF. The CDR3 DNA follows: TGTGCCAGCATGTGGGACGGGCGGGGAGAGACCCAGTACTTC.

The genes are TRBV28 and TRBJ2-7; the D gene is possibly TRBD2 (5 bases). Germline CDR1 reads MDHEN; CDR2 reads SYDVKM. V was cut by 6 bases and J by 0 bases, with 9 bases left in between. The CDR3 loop spans 13 amino acids. CDR3 coding DNA: TGTGCCAGCAGCTCCGGGAACTCCTACGAGCAGTACTTC. This translates into CASSSGNSYEQYF.

This chain uses TRBV6-5 with TRBJ2-7; TRBD1 matches 7 bases. The length of the CDR3 is 15 residues. V shed 6 bases and J 6 bases; nucleotides not matched to a gene: 14. Germline-derived CDR1 and CDR2 are MNHEY and SVGAGI. CDR3 loop: CASRSFGQATSEQYF. CDR3 coding DNA: TGTGCCAGCAGGTCCTTTGGACAGGCGACTTCCGAGCAGTACTTC.

The chain carries TRBV27 and TRBJ2-7; D not certain. The CDR3 extends over 13 amino acids. Trimming pared 4 bases from V and 3 bases from J, leaving 10 bases between. Germline V gene data show CDR1 as MNHEY and CDR2 as SMNVEV (reference sequence). CDR3 region: CASSYGWSYEQYF. As DNA, the CDR3 is TGTGCCAGCAGTTACGGTTGGAGCTACGAGCAGTACTTC.

The CDR3 region has the DNA TGTGCCAGCAGCCTTAGCGGGTCTTCAGATACGCAGTATTTT. Protein: CASSLSGSSDTQYF. V usage is TRBV7-3 and J usage is TRBJ2-3, with 7 nucleotides matching TRBD2. V lost 5 bases to trimming and J lost 4 bases; unmatched junction nucleotides: 6. CDR3 length equals 14 residues. CDR1 SGHTA and CDR2 FQGTGA come from the germline V gene.

The V and J genes are TRBV5-1 and TRBJ2-7; 12 nucleotides line up with TRBD1. Germline V gene sequence: CDR1 SGHRS, CDR2 YFSETQ. The CDR3 spans 15 residues. J lost 7 bases, V lost 4 bases, and 9 bases had no gene match. This CDR3 is CASSQEGTGGREQYF. The CDR3 region has the DNA TGCGCCAGCAGCCAAGAAGGGACAGGGGGCCGGGAGCAGTACTTC.

The rearrangement joins TRBV3-1 (or the pseudogene TRBV3-2) to TRBJ2-7; D unresolved. CDR1 LGHDT and CDR2 YNNKEL come from the germline V gene (reference sequence). The CDR3 sequence is 14 residues long. V lost 4 bases to trimming and J lost 5 bases, with 15 bases between them. Here the CDR3 reads CASSLGLMVHEQYF. CDR3 nucleotides: TGTGCCAGCAGCCTGGGCCTGATGGTCCACGAGCAGTACTTC.

This clone is medium-sized. This chain links TRBV19 with TRBJ2-2; 10 bases are shared with TRBD1. The trim removed 4 bases at V and 3 bases at J, leaving 11 bases unmatched. CDR1 and CDR2 from the germline V gene are LNHDA and SQIVND (reference sequence). The CDR3 contains 18 residues. CDR3 coding DNA: TGTGCCAGTAGTAGGGGACAGGGGATGGGAATATACACCGGGGAGCTGTTTTTT. This sequence encodes CASSRGQGMGIYTGELFF. The whole variable domain, filled in from reference TRBV19 and TRBJ2-2, reads DGGITQSPKYLFRKEGQNVTLSCEQNLNHDAMYWYRQDPGQGLRLIYYSQIVNDFQKGDIAEGYSVSREKKESFPLTVTSAQKNPTAFYLCASSRGQGMGIYTGELFFGEGSRLTVL.

Written as DNA, the CDR3 is TGTGCCAGCAGCCAAGAACGGAGATTCTACGAGCAGTACTTC. Translating it yields CASSQERRFYEQYF. The genes are TRBV3-1 (or the pseudogene TRBV3-2) and TRBJ2-7, with D hard to call. Germline V CDR1 and CDR2: LGHDT, YNNKEL (reference sequence). CDR3 length: 14 residues. The V gene lost 0 bases and the J gene lost 3 bases, with 9 bases spanning the gap.

This chain connects TRBV18 to TRBJ1-1; tentatively, D is TRBD1 (5 bases). With 2 bases removed from V and 1 base from J, the gap between germline ends came to 8 bases. Germline V lookup: CDR1 KGHSH, CDR2 LQKENI. The CDR3 runs to 14 residues. The CDR3: CASSPTGGNTEAFF. CDR3 DNA sequence: TGTGCCAGCTCACCAACGGGGGGGAACACTGAAGCTTTCTTT.

The V call is TRBV7-2, the J call TRBJ2-5; tentatively, D is TRBD1 (5 bases). The CDR3 covers 15 residues. Trimming shortened V by 4 bases and J by 5 bases, and 17 bases separated the two germline ends. Germline V gene lookup returns CDR1 SGHTA and CDR2 FQGNSA. CDR3 in DNA: TGTGCCAGCAGCTCCTGGACGGCACAGGTGGAGACCCAGTACTTC. Encoded protein: CASSSWTAQVETQYF. The full variable domain, with the rest looked up from reference TRBV7-2 and TRBJ2-5, is GAGVSQSPSNKVTEKGKDVELRCDPISGHTALYWYRQSLGQGLEFLIYFQGNSAPDKSGLPSDRFSAERTGGSVSTLTIQRTQQEDSAVYLCASSSWTAQVETQYFGPGTRLLVL.

This chain links TRBV9 with TRBJ2-1; weak D call: TRBD2 (6 bases). CDR1 is SGDLS and CDR2 is YYNGEE in the germline V gene. CDR3 length: 16 residues. The V and J ends lost 3 bases and 4 bases respectively, with 17 bases between them. The CDR3 is CASSDRLEARYNEQFF. CDR3 nucleotides: TGTGCCAGCAGCGACCGACTAGAAGCTCGTTACAATGAGCAGTTCTTC.

The J gene is TRBJ1-5, the V gene TRBV29-1; possibly TRBD1 for D (6 bases). Germline V gene lookup returns CDR1 SQVTM and CDR2 ANQGSEA. The germline V and J ends were trimmed by 4 bases and 3 bases, with 16 bases remaining between them. CDR3 length: 15 residues. CDR3 in amino acids: CSVGPGQGVNQPQHF. CDR3 coding DNA: TGCAGCGTTGGTCCGGGACAAGGGGTCAATCAGCCCCAGCATTTT.

The rearrangement uses TRBV28 and TRBJ2-7; D remains unclear. Trimming took 1 base from V and 6 from J, leaving 10 bases between them. CDR1 MDHEN and CDR2 SYDVKM come from the germline V gene. The CDR3 sequence is 13 residues long. The CDR3 reads CASSLSGYREQYF. The CDR3, as DNA: TGTGCCAGCAGTTTATCCGGGTATCGCGAGCAGTACTTC.

The chain links TRBV27 to TRBJ1-5, with 11 bases aligning to TRBD1. CDR3 length: 15 amino acids. Germline values: CDR1 MNHEY, CDR2 SMNVEV (reference sequence). V shed 7 bases and J 6 bases; nucleotides not matched to a gene: 8. The CDR3 loop is CASKPWTGGSQPQHF. The DNA of the CDR3 is TGTGCCAGCAAACCTTGGACAGGGGGCAGTCAGCCCCAGCATTTT.

The chain uses TRBV4-2 and TRBJ2-2; weak D call: TRBD2 (5 bases). The V gene lost 1 base and the J gene lost 3 bases, with 15 bases spanning the gap. The CDR3 runs to 17 residues. Germline V lookup: CDR1 LGHNA, CDR2 YNFKEQ. This CDR3 reads CASSQVFNGVDTGELFF. CDR3 coding DNA: TGTGCCAGCAGCCAAGTTTTTAACGGGGTGGACACCGGGGAGCTGTTTTTT.

The V and J genes are TRBV19 and TRBJ1-1; D is unclear. CDR3 length: 13 residues. Germline V lookup: CDR1 LNHDA, CDR2 SQIVND (reference sequence). V lost 3 bases to trimming and J lost 4 bases, with 9 bases between them. CDR3 sequence: CASSIEVGTEAFF. Written as DNA, the CDR3 is TGTGCCAGTAGTATCGAGGTAGGCACTGAAGCTTTCTTT.

The chain has TRBV5-1 and TRBJ2-1; D gene unclear. Per germline, CDR1 SGHRS and CDR2 YFSETQ. V was clipped by 4 bases and J by 2 bases, with 4 bases between them. This CDR3 comprises 12 residues. CDR3 sequence (DNA): TGCGCCAGCAGCCCAACCTACAATGAGCAGTTCTTC. Translated, it gives CASSPTYNEQFF.

CDR3 DNA sequence: TGCGCCAGCAGCACGACAGGTACGGGACGCGAGCAGTACTTC. It translates to CASSTTGTGREQYF. The genes are TRBV5-1 and TRBJ2-7, with D tentatively TRBD1 (6 bases). Trimming shortened V by 4 bases and J by 6 bases, and 17 bases separated the two germline ends. The length of the CDR3 is 14 residues. Looked up from germline, CDR1 is SGHRS and CDR2 is YFSETQ.

This chain links TRBV11-2 with TRBJ2-1; weak D call: TRBD2 (6 bases). CDR1 and CDR2 (germline): SGHAT, FQNNGV. The CDR3 extends over 15 amino acids. Trimming removed 1 base from V and 4 bases from J, with 11 bases in between. The CDR3 loop reads CASSLGGTYYNEQFF. CDR3 DNA sequence: TGTGCCAGCAGCTTAGGGGGGACTTATTACAATGAGCAGTTCTTC. The full variable domain, with the rest looked up from reference TRBV11-2 and TRBJ2-1, is EAGVAQSPRYKIIEKRQSVAFWCNPISGHATLYWYQQILGQGPKLLIQFQNNGVVDDSQLPKDRFSAERLKGVDSTLKIQPAKLEDSAVYLCASSLGGTYYNEQFFGPGTRLTVL.

This clone was recorded a few times. The chain joins TRBV5-1 to TRBJ2-1; D not resolved. Trimming stripped 1 base from V and 0 bases from J, with 8 bases between. There are 15 residues in the CDR3. The V gene's germline CDR1 is SGHRS and CDR2 YFSETQ. CDR3 protein: CASSLTVSSYNEQFF. CDR3 DNA sequence: TGCGCCAGCAGCTTGACTGTTAGCTCCTACAATGAGCAGTTCTTC.

This clone is medium-sized. This rearrangement joins TRBV5-1 to TRBJ1-5; 10 nucleotides line up with TRBD1. CDR3 length: 18 amino acids. CDR1 is SGHRS, CDR2 YFSETQ, per germline. J was trimmed by 6 bases and V by 1 base; bases with no gene match: 13. The CDR3 DNA follows: TGCGCCAGCAGCTTGCCGAATCGACAGGGGGCGCGAGGTCAGCCCCAGCATTTT. Translating gives CASSLPNRQGARGQPQHF.

The chain recombines TRBV4-2 with TRBJ2-7; TRBD2 agrees at 9 bases. The junction had 10 bases not matched to a gene; V was cut back by 0 bases and J by 4 bases. The CDR3 is 17 residues long. Germline loops: CDR1 LGHNA, CDR2 YNFKEQ. CDR3 protein: CASSQDQGTSIMYEQYF. The CDR3 nucleotides read TGTGCCAGCAGCCAAGATCAGGGGACTAGCATTATGTACGAGCAGTACTTC.

The chain carries TRBV6-6 and TRBJ1-1, with 7 bases matching TRBD1. The CDR3 contains 13 residues. V shed 6 bases, J shed 4 bases, and the junction held 5 bases outside the gene matches. In germline, CDR1 is MNHNY, CDR2 SVGAGI (reference sequence). The CDR3 spells CASSQTGSTEAFF. As DNA, the CDR3 is TGTGCCAGCAGCCAGACAGGGTCCACTGAAGCTTTCTTT.

The rearrangement joins TRBV7-2 to TRBJ2-3; 10 positions agree with TRBD2. The CDR3 length is 18 residues. Germline lookup yields CDR1 SGHTA and CDR2 FQGNSA. With V trimmed by 1 base and J by 4 bases, 11 bases remained unmatched. CDR3 sequence reads: CASSLVASGSSMADTQYF. The CDR3 DNA follows: TGTGCCAGCAGCTTAGTGGCTAGCGGGAGTAGTATGGCAGATACGCAGTATTTT.

The rearrangement links TRBV6-2 or TRBV6-3 to TRBJ2-1; 15 bases align to TRBD2. The CDR3 has 19 amino acids. J lost 7 bases, V lost 1 base, and 11 bases had no gene match. Germline CDR1 MNHEY, CDR2 SVGEGT. The CDR3 spells CASSYWGTGTSGRRNEQFF. In DNA, the CDR3 is TGTGCCAGCAGTTACTGGGGGACCGGGACTAGCGGGAGGAGGAATGAGCAGTTCTTC.

The CDR3 here is CASSYRTGNQPQHF. The CDR3 nucleotides read TGTGCCAGCAGTTACCGGACAGGCAATCAGCCCCAGCATTTT. The chain joins TRBV6-5 to TRBJ1-5, with D possibly TRBD1 on 6 matching bases. The CDR3 is 14 amino acids. CDR1 MNHEY and CDR2 SVGAGI come from the germline V gene. V was cut by 2 bases and J by 2 bases, with 7 bases left in between.